This T cell receptor beta chain was identified during a study of blood T cell repertoires in COVID-19. Per germline, CDR1 MNHEY and CDR2 SMNVEV (reference sequence). The CDR3 is 16 residues long. V was clipped by 1 base and J by 1 base, with 11 bases between them. Sequencing used immunoSEQ multiplex PCR; TCRdb keeps in-frame clones, though not all of them. The sample has 400,000 to 450,000 clones, 75% to 90% seen once. The TCR sequence derives from a man aged 30 to 45 who had recovered from COVID-19. The specimen was PBMCs or T cells enriched from blood (not recorded which). This chain joins TRBV27 and TRBJ2-1; the D gene is possibly TRBD1 (5 bases). The CDR3 nucleotides read TGTGCCAGCAGTTTATATCAGGGCTCATCCTACAATGAGCAGTTCTTC. This gives the protein CASSLYQGSSYNEQFF.